A selection of T cell receptor beta chains follows, all from one sample in a study of OX40 agonist ivuxolimab in advanced cancers. This table comes from immunoSEQ multiplex PCR, and its TCRdb copy is limited to in-frame clones, with some not included. The sample shows fewer than 50,000 clones, more than 85% of them seen only once. The sample consisted of CD4+ or CD8+ T cells sorted from blood, taken in a trial of the OX40 agonist ivuxolimab. Receptors were obtained from an adult with an advanced solid tumor such as melanoma, head and neck, liver or kidney cancer. The CDR3 runs from the conserved cysteine through the conserved F or W.

V gene: TRBV7-2
J gene: TRBJ1-1
CDR3 protein: CASAGTGWDVEAFF

V gene: TRBV7-6
J gene: TRBJ2-7
CDR3 protein: CASSLFDRPSDEQYF

V gene: TRBV5-1
J gene: TRBJ2-1
CDR3 protein: CASSLVGATSYNEQFF

V gene: TRBV19
J gene: TRBJ2-6
CDR3 protein: CASSMALSGSSGANVLTF

V gene: TRBV19
J gene: TRBJ2-7
CDR3 protein: CASSIGGVYEQYF

V gene: TRBV4-1
J gene: TRBJ2-1
CDR3 protein: CASSQGLAYNEQFF

V gene: TRBV28
J gene: TRBJ1-1
CDR3 protein: CASNPGQGANTEAFF

V gene: TRBV5-4
J gene: TRBJ2-7
CDR3 protein: CASSRGTGTTYEQYF

V gene: TRBV19
J gene: TRBJ2-7
CDR3 protein: CASSIGSSGSSYEQYF

V gene: TRBV28
J gene: TRBJ2-3
CDR3 protein: CASSSLAGSSTDTQYF

V gene: TRBV4-2
J gene: TRBJ2-1
CDR3 protein: CASSRGANEQFF

V gene: TRBV7-9
J gene: TRBJ2-3
CDR3 protein: CASPDLWTSGHRTDTQYF

V gene: TRBV5-4
J gene: TRBJ1-5
CDR3 protein: CASSPPRWGGCQPQHF

V gene: TRBV7-2
J gene: TRBJ2-1
CDR3 protein: CASSLRRGNEQFF

V gene: TRBV7-2
J gene: TRBJ1-5
CDR3 protein: CASSGGRSNQPQHF

V gene: TRBV5-4
J gene: TRBJ2-1
CDR3 protein: CASSLAAGDPINEQFF

V gene: TRBV6-6
J gene: TRBJ2-5
CDR3 protein: CASSYSSSVETQYF

V gene: TRBV2
J gene: TRBJ2-7
CDR3 protein: CASNLNGDGPYEQYF

V gene: TRBV7-9
J gene: TRBJ2-3
CDR3 protein: CASSTYMGTDTQYF

V gene: TRBV7-3
J gene: TRBJ2-5
CDR3 protein: CASSPLPQETQYF

V gene: TRBV10-2
J gene: TRBJ1-2
CDR3 protein: CASSEVGDWYGYTF

V gene: TRBV7-9
J gene: TRBJ2-7
CDR3 protein: CASSLVVGQATYEQYF

V gene: TRBV27
J gene: TRBJ1-1
CDR3 protein: CASTGPNTEAFF

V gene: TRBV4-3
J gene: TRBJ1-3
CDR3 protein: CASSQDGTGTGNTIYF

V gene: TRBV29-1
J gene: TRBJ2-3
CDR3 protein: CSVLREFPSTDTQYF

V gene: TRBV7-9
J gene: TRBJ2-4
CDR3 protein: CASSPTTGDVYF